Given below is one TCR beta chain in context. Its antigen is unknown. PCR primers comprised 60 Vbeta and 13 Jbeta primers. Produced via immunoSEQ multiplex PCR; TCRdb's table is partial and in-frame only. This table holds roughly 110,000 clones, around 67% found once. This record belongs to a study of cytomegalovirus exposure and HLA in healthy donors. Across the study: Early released data had tens of millions of unique TCRs, all coming from HLA-typed donors. Study results and limitations: In an earlier analysis, in 620 or so donors, most V segments appeared productive either ~87% or ~30% of the time. Overall, around 160 TCR beta chains were annotated as cytomegalovirus-associated. TCR beta V- and J-gene trimming, according to a later analysis, was linked to a missense DCLRE1C variant.

V was clipped by 2 bases and J by 3 bases, with 16 bases between them. In germline, CDR1 is MNHEY, CDR2 SMNVEV (reference sequence). There are 16 residues in the CDR3. Sequenced: PBMCs. The source is a woman between 40 and 55 years old in good health and CMV-seropositive. The V gene is TRBV27, the J gene TRBJ2-5, with a weak D call TRBD2 (7 bases). The CDR3 region has the DNA TGTGCCAGCAGTTTACGTGGCAGGGGAGGGGAAGAGACCCAGTACTTC. Translation gives CASSLRGRGGEETQYF.